The rows below give T cell receptor beta chains drawn from one sample of a study of CD8+ T cells in alopecia areata. Profiling relied on immunoSEQ multiplex PCR, and the TCRdb table lists in-frame clones only, not all of them. The table includes around 250,000 clones, 67% detected once. This specimen was CD4+ T cells sorted from blood, taken at week 0. All receptors come from a human donor with alopecia areata. Each CDR3 is given with its conserved first and last residue. The D gene is left open where the match is weak. The size entry is marked missing in some rows and otherwise reads once, few, many or a size class.

>NA|TRBV30|NA|TRBJ1-1
TGTGCCTGGAGTCAGGGGAGTAACACTGAAGCTTTCTTT
CAWSQGSNTEAFF
>NA|TRBV29-1|NA|TRBJ1-2
TGCAGCGTTGAACGGGGGGGCTATGGCTACACCTTC
CSVERGGYGYTF
>few|TRBV30|NA|TRBJ2-1
TGTGCCTGGAGTGATTATGAGAAGTTCTTC
CAWSDYEKFF
>NA|TRBV10-3|TRBD2|TRBJ2-3
TGTGCCATCGGAGCGGGGGGTCTCACAGATACGCAGTATTTT
CAIGAGGLTDTQYF
>NA|TRBV30|TRBD1|TRBJ2-5
TGTGCCTGGAGTGGCCAGGGGGTTGAGACCCAGTACTTC
CAWSGQGVETQYF
>NA|TRBV29-1|NA|TRBJ2-5
TGCAGCGTTGCTGGGGGAGAGACCCAGTACTTC
CSVAGGETQYF
>NA|TRBV25-1|NA|TRBJ2-7
TGTGCCAGCAGGGGCGGGGCATTCTACGAGCAGTACTTC
CASRGGAFYEQYF
>few|TRBV19|NA|TRBJ1-3
TGTGCCAGTAACCAGGACTCTGGAAACACCATATATTTT
CASNQDSGNTIYF
>NA|TRBV2|NA|TRBJ2-5
TGTGCCAGCAGAGGGGAGACCCAGTACTTC
CASRGETQYF
>NA|TRBV29-1|NA|TRBJ2-2
TGCAGCGTTGGGAACCCACAGGGAAACACCGGGGAGCTGTTTTTT
CSVGNPQGNTGELFF
>NA|TRBV30|NA|TRBJ2-3
TGTGCCTGGAGTGTAGGCGGGGTCACAGATACGCAGTATTTT
CAWSVGGVTDTQYF
>few|TRBV2|NA|TRBJ2-3
TGTGCCAGCGGGGGGAATACGCAGTATTTT
CASGGNTQYF
>NA|TRBV6-1|TRBD1|TRBJ2-7
TGTGCCAGCACCCACTCGGGACAGATCTACGAGCAGTACTTC
CASTHSGQIYEQYF
>few|TRBV30|TRBD2|TRBJ2-3
TGTGCCTGGAGCGGGTGGGCGGGGGCAGATACGCAGTATTTT
CAWSGWAGADTQYF
>NA|TRBV7-8|TRBD1|TRBJ2-6
TGTGCCAGCAGCCTGACAGGGCACTCTGGGGCCAACGTCCTGACTTTC
CASSLTGHSGANVLTF
>once|TRBV4-1|NA|TRBJ1-2
TGCGCCAGCAGCCCACCGGGACACAACTATGGCTACACCTTC
CASSPPGHNYGYTF
>NA|TRBV29-1|NA|TRBJ1-1
TGCAGCGGCGCGGGGCAGGGAAACACTGAAGCTTTCTTT
CSGAGQGNTEAFF
>NA|TRBV29-1|NA|TRBJ1-2
TGCAGCGTGGACGGAGGAAGGGGCTACACCTTC
CSVDGGRGYTF
>NA|TRBV5-1|NA|TRBJ2-5
TGCGCCAGCGGCCTTACAGGGCCCCAAGAGACCCAGTACTTC
CASGLTGPQETQYF
>NA|TRBV29-1|NA|TRBJ1-1
TGCAGCGTTGGGCAAGGGCTTGGTGAAGCTTTCTTT
CSVGQGLGEAFF
>NA|TRBV6-5|NA|TRBJ1-2
TGTGCCAGCAGCCCACTCGGGCTAGGGGGCTACACCTTC
CASSPLGLGGYTF
>NA|TRBV25-1|NA|TRBJ2-1
TGTGCCAGCAGTGAGGATGAGCAGTTCTTC
CASSEDEQFF
>NA|TRBV29-1|TRBD1|TRBJ2-2
TGCAGCGTATCAGGGGGCATTGTCACCGGGGAGCTGTTTTTT
CSVSGGIVTGELFF
>NA|TRBV30|NA|TRBJ2-3
TGTGCCTGGAGTGCCCGGGGAGGCACAGATACGCAGTATTTT
CAWSARGGTDTQYF
>NA|TRBV15|NA|TRBJ2-2
TGTGCCACCAGCCTTCGGGTGCACACCGGGGAGCTGTTTTTT
CATSLRVHTGELFF
>NA|TRBV10-3|TRBD1|TRBJ1-2
TGTGCCGTTAATCAGGGGGATGATGGCTACACCTTC
CAVNQGDDGYTF
>few|TRBV6-5|TRBD2|TRBJ2-3
TGTGCCAGCAGCCCTCTAGCGGGGGGTAGAGATACGCAGTATTTT
CASSPLAGGRDTQYF
>NA|TRBV29-1|NA|TRBJ1-1
TGCAGCGCAGGCCTTTGGGTGAACACTGAAGCTTTCTTT
CSAGLWVNTEAFF
>NA|TRBV5-1|NA|TRBJ2-5
TGCGCCAGCAGCTTGGGGGGGACCTCCCAAGAGACCCAGTACTTC
CASSLGGTSQETQYF
>NA|TRBV30|NA|TRBJ1-2
TGTGCCTGGACGGCAGGGCCGGGGGGCTACACCTTC
CAWTAGPGGYTF
>NA|TRBV5-1|TRBD2|TRBJ2-5
TGCGCCAGCAGCCCCGGACTAGCGGGGGGCCAAGAGACCCAGTACTTC
CASSPGLAGGQETQYF
>NA|TRBV7-2|TRBD1|TRBJ2-7
TGTGCCAGCAGCTTATCAACAGGGGCTAGATACGAGCAGTACTTC
CASSLSTGARYEQYF
>NA|TRBV2|NA|TRBJ2-2
TGTGCCAGCAGGAGACAGGGCGGGGACACCGGGGAGCTGTTTTTT
CASRRQGGDTGELFF
>NA|TRBV5-4|NA|TRBJ2-1
TGTGCCAGCAGCTTGTTGGCTAGTGGTGAGCAGTTCTTC
CASSLLASGEQFF
>NA|TRBV4-2|NA|TRBJ2-6
TGTGCCAGCAGCCAACCCCAGGAGAGGGCTGGGGCCAACGTCCTGACTTTC
CASSQPQERAGANVLTF
>once|TRBV27|NA|TRBJ1-5
TGTGCCAGCAGTCCGGGCCGAGGGGCTCAGCCCCAGCATTTT
CASSPGRGAQPQHF
>NA|TRBV7-9|TRBD1|TRBJ2-3
TGTGCCGTTCCGGGACAGAGCACAGATACGCAGTATTTT
CAVPGQSTDTQYF
>NA|TRBV2|TRBD1|TRBJ1-2
TGTGCCAGCAGTAGGACAGGTGACGGCTACACCTTC
CASSRTGDGYTF
>NA|TRBV30|NA|TRBJ1-4
TGTGCCTCCAGAGGGACAACTAATGAAAAACTGTTTTTT
CASRGTTNEKLFF
>NA|TRBV4-1|NA|TRBJ1-6
TGCGCCAGCAGCCAAGTGATTAGGTCCTATAATTCACCCCTCCACTTT
CASSQVIRSYNSPLHF
>once|TRBV5-1|TRBD2|TRBJ2-5
TGCGCCAGCAGCTTCACCGGGACTAGCCCGGAGACCCAGTACTTC
CASSFTGTSPETQYF
>NA|TRBV15|NA|TRBJ2-4
TGTGCCACCAGCAGAGAACCGGGACGGCAGTACTTC
CATSREPGRQYF
>NA|TRBV27|NA|TRBJ1-5
TGTGCCAGCAGTTTCAGGGGCGGGCAGCCCCAGCATTTT
CASSFRGGQPQHF
>NA|TRBV29-1|NA|TRBJ2-5
TGCAGCGCTAGACCCGTAGCCCAAGAGACCCAGTACTTC
CSARPVAQETQYF
>once|TRBV29-1|NA|TRBJ2-7
TGCAGCGTTCATTACGGGGGCGAGCAGTACTTC
CSVHYGGEQYF
>NA|TRBV9|TRBD1|TRBJ2-5
TGTGCCAGCGGCAGATCCGGGACAGGCCAAGAGACCCAGTACTTC
CASGRSGTGQETQYF
>NA|TRBV5-1|TRBD1|TRBJ2-3
TGCGCCAGCAGCGTTCGCAGGGGGCCAGATACGCAGTATTTT
CASSVRRGPDTQYF
>NA|TRBV10-3|TRBD1|TRBJ1-2
TGTGCCATCAGTGAGGGGGACAGCCTAAACTATGGCTACACCTTC
CAISEGDSLNYGYTF
>few|TRBV29-1|NA|TRBJ2-5
TGCAGCGGAACTCGCGAACAAGAGACCCAGTACTTC
CSGTREQETQYF
>NA|TRBV30|NA|TRBJ1-1
TGTGCCTGGTACTACAGGGCTTTGAACACTGAAGCTTTCTTT
CAWYYRALNTEAFF
>NA|TRBV7-6|NA|TRBJ2-2
TGTGCCAGCAGCTTAGCACATGGCCCCGGGGAGCTGTTTTTT
CASSLAHGPGELFF